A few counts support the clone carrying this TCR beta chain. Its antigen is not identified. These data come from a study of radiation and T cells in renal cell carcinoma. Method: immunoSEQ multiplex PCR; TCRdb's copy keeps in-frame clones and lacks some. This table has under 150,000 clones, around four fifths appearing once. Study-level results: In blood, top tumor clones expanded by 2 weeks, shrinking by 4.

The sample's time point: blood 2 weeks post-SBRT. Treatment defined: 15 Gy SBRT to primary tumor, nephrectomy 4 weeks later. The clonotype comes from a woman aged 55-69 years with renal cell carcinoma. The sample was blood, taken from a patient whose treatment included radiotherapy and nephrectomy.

DNA for the CDR3: TGTGCCAGTACCGCCCGGGGGCAGCCCCAGCATTTT. Residues: CASTARGQPQHF. V is TRBV19 and J is TRBJ1-5; D might be TRBD1 (5 bases). The CDR3 loop spans 12 amino acids. V lost 7 bases, J lost 7 bases, and 11 bases lay in between. The germline V gene encodes CDR1 LNHDA and CDR2 SQIVND (reference sequence).